The source of this T cell receptor beta chain is a study of long-term antiretroviral therapy in people with HIV. Germline-derived CDR1 and CDR2 are MRHNA and SNTAGT. CDR3 length equals 16 residues. The trim removed 2 bases at V and 4 bases at J, leaving 10 bases unmatched. With survey level as its setting, the immunoSEQ assay was v3.0. Repertoires were generated with immunoSEQ multiplex PCR, while TCRdb's copy carries only in-frame clones and drops some. The sample lists roughly 29,000 clones; nearly 95% were seen once. This clonotype was obtained from a man aged 30 to 45 with HIV. The rearrangement links TRBV6-4 to TRBJ1-2; 7 bases are shared with TRBD1. The sequencing used unsorted PBMCs, collected more than 6 years after starting antiretroviral therapy. The CDR3 coding sequence is TGTGCCAGCAGTGACGACAGACAGGACAGGTGCTATGGCTACACCTTC. It specifies CASSDDRQDRCYGYTF.